Listed below are T cell receptor beta chains from one sample, sequenced in a study of shared clonotypes between healthy human individuals. The assay was immunoSEQ multiplex PCR, and TCRdb's table has in-frame clones only and misses some. The sample records about 610,000 clones, 95% to 97% being singletons. Sequencing was done on a sample of naive CD8+ T cells sorted from blood. These receptors were collected from a woman in her 30s in good health. Both conserved end residues are part of each CDR3. The D gene is left open where the match is weak. Clone size is given for some rows only: seen once, a few or many times, or a class if the clone is expanded.

length: 14; D: TRBD2; J: TRBJ2-7; V: TRBV4-1; size: NA; CDR3: CASSPGLADYEQYF; DNA: TGCGCCAGCAGCCCGGGACTAGCAGACTACGAGCAGTACTTC
length: 13; D: NA; J: TRBJ1-1; V: TRBV5-6; size: NA; CDR3: CASSLAVNTEAFF; DNA: TGTGCCAGCAGCTTGGCCGTGAACACTGAAGCTTTCTTT
length: 14; D: NA; J: TRBJ2-7; V: TRBV14; size: NA; CDR3: CASSQGSGLYEQYF; DNA: TGTGCCAGCAGCCAAGGCTCAGGGTTATACGAGCAGTACTTC
length: 13; D: NA; J: TRBJ2-7; V: TRBV7-6; size: NA; CDR3: CASSLAGAYEQYF; DNA: TGTGCCAGCAGCTTAGCGGGAGCTTACGAGCAGTACTTC
length: 19; D: NA; J: TRBJ2-3; V: TRBV5-6; size: NA; CDR3: CASSLPPKLREYTTDTQYF; DNA: TGTGCCAGCAGCCTACCGCCGAAGTTGAGGGAGTATACCACAGATACGCAGTATTTT
length: 12; D: NA; J: TRBJ2-6; V: TRBV11-2; size: NA; CDR3: CASSLGRDVLTF; DNA: TGTGCCAGCAGCTTAGGCCGGGACGTCCTGACTTTC
length: 14; D: NA; J: TRBJ1-1; V: TRBV18; size: NA; CDR3: CASSPGGLAPEAFF; DNA: TGTGCCAGCTCACCTGGTGGGTTGGCCCCTGAAGCTTTCTTT
length: 15; D: TRBD2; J: TRBJ2-7; V: TRBV27; size: NA; CDR3: CASSLSTSGSYEQYF; DNA: TGTGCCAGCAGTTTATCGACTAGCGGGAGCTACGAGCAGTACTTC
length: 14; D: NA; J: TRBJ2-5; V: TRBV7-9; size: NA; CDR3: CASSHLGPQETQYF; DNA: TGTGCCAGCAGCCACTTGGGACCCCAAGAGACCCAGTACTTC
length: 14; D: TRBD1; J: TRBJ2-2; V: TRBV29-1; size: once; CDR3: CSVDWGQGTGELFF; DNA: TGCAGCGTTGATTGGGGACAGGGGACCGGGGAGCTGTTTTTT
length: 15; D: TRBD1; J: TRBJ2-1; V: TRBV7-9; size: NA; CDR3: CASILQGAGYNEQFF; DNA: TGTGCCAGCATCCTACAGGGGGCTGGGTACAATGAGCAGTTCTTC
length: 14; D: TRBD1; J: TRBJ2-7; V: TRBV27; size: once; CDR3: CASSSGQRNYEQYF; DNA: TGTGCCAGCAGTTCGGGACAGAGGAACTACGAGCAGTACTTC
length: 13; D: NA; J: TRBJ1-1; V: TRBV28; size: NA; CDR3: CASTAVMNTEAFF; DNA: TGTGCCAGCACTGCCGTAATGAACACTGAAGCTTTCTTT
length: 17; D: TRBD2; J: TRBJ2-2; V: TRBV7-9; size: NA; CDR3: CASSLFGLAGGTGELFF; DNA: TGTGCCAGCAGCTTGTTCGGGCTAGCGGGAGGAACCGGGGAGCTGTTTTTT
length: 16; D: NA; J: TRBJ2-1; V: TRBV14; size: NA; CDR3: CASSQKWREPYNEQFF; DNA: TGTGCCAGCAGCCAAAAGTGGCGGGAACCCTACAATGAGCAGTTCTTC
length: 12; D: NA; J: TRBJ1-2; V: TRBV28; size: NA; CDR3: CASSFLVSGYTF; DNA: TGTGCCAGCAGTTTTTTGGTTTCTGGCTACACCTTC
length: 17; D: TRBD1; J: TRBJ2-7; V: TRBV27; size: NA; CDR3: CASSKKLGTGVSYEQYF; DNA: TGTGCCAGCAGTAAAAAGCTAGGGACAGGGGTGAGTTACGAGCAGTACTTC
length: 15; D: TRBD2; J: TRBJ2-3; V: TRBV11-2; size: once; CDR3: CASSPPGLAEYTQYF; DNA: TGTGCCAGCAGTCCACCGGGACTAGCGGAGTATACGCAGTATTTT
length: 14; D: NA; J: TRBJ1-1; V: TRBV9; size: NA; CDR3: CASSGEGFNTEAFF; DNA: TGTGCCAGCAGCGGAGAGGGGTTTAACACTGAAGCTTTCTTT
length: 13; D: NA; J: TRBJ2-7; V: TRBV7-8; size: NA; CDR3: CASSALLAYEQYF; DNA: TGTGCCAGCAGCGCCTTACTAGCCTACGAGCAGTACTTC
length: 10; D: NA; J: TRBJ1-2; V: TRBV5-1; size: NA; CDR3: CASSLAGYTF; DNA: TGCGCCAGCAGCTTGGCGGGCTACACCTTC
length: 14; D: NA; J: TRBJ2-1; V: TRBV4-1; size: NA; CDR3: CASSQGAGSNEQFF; DNA: TGCGCCAGCAGCCAAGGGGCGGGGTCCAATGAGCAGTTCTTC
length: 13; D: NA; J: TRBJ2-3; V: TRBV7-3; size: NA; CDR3: CASRPRGTDTQYF; DNA: TGTGCCAGCAGGCCCAGGGGTACAGATACGCAGTATTTT
length: 16; D: TRBD1; J: TRBJ2-7; V: TRBV29-1; size: NA; CDR3: CSVLTHGDRGTYEQYF; DNA: TGCAGCGTTCTCACCCACGGGGACAGGGGAACCTACGAGCAGTACTTC
length: 14; D: NA; J: TRBJ2-2; V: TRBV28; size: NA; CDR3: CASSFSGDTGELFF; DNA: TGTGCCAGCAGTTTTTCGGGTGACACCGGGGAGCTGTTTTTT
length: 14; D: NA; J: TRBJ1-5; V: TRBV28; size: few; CDR3: CASSLWDSNQPQHF; DNA: TGTGCCAGCAGTTTATGGGACAGCAATCAGCCCCAGCATTTT
length: 16; D: TRBD2; J: TRBJ2-2; V: TRBV28; size: NA; CDR3: CASSFGAGARTGELFF; DNA: TGTGCCAGCAGTTTCGGAGCGGGAGCCCGAACCGGGGAGCTGTTTTTT
length: 13; D: NA; J: TRBJ2-1; V: TRBV5-4; size: once; CDR3: CASSGGLYNEQFF; DNA: TGTGCCAGCAGCGGGGGCTTATACAATGAGCAGTTCTTC
length: 16; D: TRBD2; J: TRBJ2-3; V: TRBV5-6; size: NA; CDR3: CASSQSLAVNTDTQYF; DNA: TGTGCCAGCAGCCAGTCACTAGCGGTTAACACAGATACGCAGTATTTT
length: 15; D: NA; J: TRBJ2-3; V: TRBV19; size: NA; CDR3: CASRMDGHSTDTQYF; DNA: TGTGCCAGTCGAATGGACGGCCATAGCACAGATACGCAGTATTTT
length: 13; D: NA; J: TRBJ2-1; V: TRBV2; size: NA; CDR3: CASSSDTYNEQFF; DNA: TGTGCCAGCAGTTCGGATACCTACAATGAGCAGTTCTTC